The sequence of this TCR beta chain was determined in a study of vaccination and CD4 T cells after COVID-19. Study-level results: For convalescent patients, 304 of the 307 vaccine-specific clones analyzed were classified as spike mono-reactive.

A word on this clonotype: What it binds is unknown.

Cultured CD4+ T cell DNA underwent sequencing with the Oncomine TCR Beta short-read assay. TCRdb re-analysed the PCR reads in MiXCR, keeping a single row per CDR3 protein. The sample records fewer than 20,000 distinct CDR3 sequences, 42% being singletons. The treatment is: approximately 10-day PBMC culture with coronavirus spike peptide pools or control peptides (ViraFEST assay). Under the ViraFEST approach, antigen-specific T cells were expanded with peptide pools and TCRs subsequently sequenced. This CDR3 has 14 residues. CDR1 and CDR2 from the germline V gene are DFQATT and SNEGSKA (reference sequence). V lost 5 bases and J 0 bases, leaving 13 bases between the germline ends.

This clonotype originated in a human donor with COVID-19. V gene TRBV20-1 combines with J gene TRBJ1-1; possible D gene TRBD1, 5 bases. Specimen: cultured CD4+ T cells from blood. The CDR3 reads CSAQRDSLNTEAFF. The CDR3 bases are TGCAGTGCTCAAAGGGACTCATTGAACACTGAAGCTTTCTTT.